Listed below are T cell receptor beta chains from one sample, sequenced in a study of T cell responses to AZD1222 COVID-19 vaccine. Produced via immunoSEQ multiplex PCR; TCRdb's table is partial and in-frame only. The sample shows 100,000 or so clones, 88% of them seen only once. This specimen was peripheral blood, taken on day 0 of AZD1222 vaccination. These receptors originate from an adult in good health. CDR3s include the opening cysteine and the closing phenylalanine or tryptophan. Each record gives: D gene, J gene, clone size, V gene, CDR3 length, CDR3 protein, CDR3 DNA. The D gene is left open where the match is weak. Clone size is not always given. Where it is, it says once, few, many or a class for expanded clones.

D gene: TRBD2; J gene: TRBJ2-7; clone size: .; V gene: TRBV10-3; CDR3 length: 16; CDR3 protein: CAISGLQGLAGYEQYF; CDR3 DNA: TGTGCCATCAGTGGGCTCCAGGGACTAGCGGGCTACGAGCAGTACTTC
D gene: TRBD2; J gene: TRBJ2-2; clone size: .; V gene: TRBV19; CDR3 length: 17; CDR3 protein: CASSIEAGGPSTGELFF; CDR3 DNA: TGTGCCAGTAGTATAGAGGCGGGAGGGCCAAGCACCGGGGAGCTGTTTTTT
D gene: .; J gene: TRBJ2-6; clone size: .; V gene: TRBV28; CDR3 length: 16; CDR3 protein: CASQSWGSSGANVLTF; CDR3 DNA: TGTGCCAGCCAAAGTTGGGGGAGCTCTGGGGCCAACGTCCTGACTTTC
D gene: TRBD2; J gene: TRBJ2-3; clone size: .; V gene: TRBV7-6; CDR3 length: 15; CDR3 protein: CASSLGGRILDTQYF; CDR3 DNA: TGTGCCAGCAGCTTAGGCGGGAGGATATTAGATACGCAGTATTTT
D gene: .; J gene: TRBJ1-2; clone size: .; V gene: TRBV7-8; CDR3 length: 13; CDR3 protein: CASSLETAYGYTF; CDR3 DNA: TGTGCCAGCAGCTTAGAGACAGCCTATGGCTACACCTTC
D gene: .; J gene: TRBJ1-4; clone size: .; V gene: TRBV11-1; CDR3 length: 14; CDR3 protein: CASSPVRTNEKLFF; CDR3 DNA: TGTGCCAGCAGCCCGGTGAGGACTAATGAAAAACTGTTTTTT
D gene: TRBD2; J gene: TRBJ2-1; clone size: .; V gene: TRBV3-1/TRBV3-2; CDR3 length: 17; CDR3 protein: CASSLRTSDSSYNEQFF; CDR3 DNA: TGTGCCAGCAGCCTCCGGACTAGCGATAGCTCCTACAATGAGCAGTTCTTC
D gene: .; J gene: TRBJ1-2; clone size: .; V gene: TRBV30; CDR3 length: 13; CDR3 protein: CAWSGQFDYGYTF; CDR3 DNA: TGTGCCTGGAGTGGACAGTTCGACTATGGCTACACCTTC
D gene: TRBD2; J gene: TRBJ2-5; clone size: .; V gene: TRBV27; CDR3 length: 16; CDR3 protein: CASRPATSGIRQTQYF; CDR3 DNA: TGTGCCAGCAGGCCGGCGACTAGCGGTATCCGGCAGACCCAGTACTTC
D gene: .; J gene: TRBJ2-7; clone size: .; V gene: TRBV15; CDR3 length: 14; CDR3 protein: CATSRPDSAYEQYF; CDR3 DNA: TGTGCCACCAGCAGACCGGACAGCGCCTACGAGCAGTACTTC
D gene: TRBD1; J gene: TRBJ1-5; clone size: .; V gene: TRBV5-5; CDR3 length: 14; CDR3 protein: CASSSTGVDQPQHF; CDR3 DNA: TGTGCCAGCAGCTCGACAGGGGTGGATCAGCCCCAGCATTTT
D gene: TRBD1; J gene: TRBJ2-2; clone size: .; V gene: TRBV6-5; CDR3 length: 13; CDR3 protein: CASSRQGAGELFF; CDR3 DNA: TGTGCCAGCAGCCGTCAGGGGGCCGGGGAGCTGTTTTTT
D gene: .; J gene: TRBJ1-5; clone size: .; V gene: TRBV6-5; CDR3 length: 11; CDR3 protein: CASSSEQPQHF; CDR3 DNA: TGTGCCAGCAGTTCTGAACAGCCCCAGCATTTT
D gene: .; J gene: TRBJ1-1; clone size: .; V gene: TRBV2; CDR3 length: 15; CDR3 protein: CASRMSLSGNTEAFF; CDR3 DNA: TGTGCCAGCAGGATGAGCCTCAGCGGAAACACTGAAGCTTTCTTT
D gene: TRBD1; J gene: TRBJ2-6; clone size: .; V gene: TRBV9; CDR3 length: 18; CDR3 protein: CASSVDPRTGAGANVLTF; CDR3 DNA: TGTGCCAGCAGCGTAGACCCCCGAACAGGGGCAGGGGCCAACGTCCTGACTTTC
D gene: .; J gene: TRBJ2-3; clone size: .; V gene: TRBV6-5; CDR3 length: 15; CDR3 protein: CASRPWGPSTDTQYF; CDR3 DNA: TGTGCCAGCAGGCCGTGGGGACCTAGCACAGATACGCAGTATTTT
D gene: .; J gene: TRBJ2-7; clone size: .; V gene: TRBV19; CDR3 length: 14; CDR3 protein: CASSIGLSLYEQYF; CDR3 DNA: TGTGCCAGTAGTATCGGGCTATCTCTTTACGAGCAGTACTTC
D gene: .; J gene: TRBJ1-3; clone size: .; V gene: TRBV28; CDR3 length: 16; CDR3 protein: CASSLVPGGHGNTIYF; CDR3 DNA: TGTGCCAGCAGTTTAGTCCCTGGGGGCCATGGAAACACCATATATTTT
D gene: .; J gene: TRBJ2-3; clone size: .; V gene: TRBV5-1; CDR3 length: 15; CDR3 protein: CASSRGAGKGDTQYF; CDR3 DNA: TGCGCCAGCAGCCGAGGGGCCGGGAAGGGAGATACGCAGTATTTT
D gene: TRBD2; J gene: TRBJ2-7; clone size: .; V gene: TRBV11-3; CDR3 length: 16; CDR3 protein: CASSFHPTSATYEQYF; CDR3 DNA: TGTGCCAGCAGCTTCCATCCGACTAGCGCAACCTACGAGCAGTACTTC
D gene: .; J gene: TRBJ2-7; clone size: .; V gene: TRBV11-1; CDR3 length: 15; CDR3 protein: CASSFYGGSEYEQYF; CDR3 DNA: TGTGCCAGCAGCTTTTACGGGGGCAGTGAGTACGAGCAGTACTTC
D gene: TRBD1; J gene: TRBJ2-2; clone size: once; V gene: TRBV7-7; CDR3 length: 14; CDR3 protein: CASSSYRGSAGLFF; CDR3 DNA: TGTGCCAGCAGCTCCTACAGGGGGTCCGCTGGGCTGTTTTTT
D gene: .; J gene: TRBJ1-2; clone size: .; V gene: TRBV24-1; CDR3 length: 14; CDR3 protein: CATQNQGANYGYTF; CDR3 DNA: TGTGCCACCCAGAACCAGGGCGCTAACTATGGCTACACCTTC
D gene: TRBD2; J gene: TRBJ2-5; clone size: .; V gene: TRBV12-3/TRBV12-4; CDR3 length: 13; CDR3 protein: CASGRTGGETQYF; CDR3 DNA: TGTGCCAGCGGCCGTACGGGGGGAGAGACCCAGTACTTC
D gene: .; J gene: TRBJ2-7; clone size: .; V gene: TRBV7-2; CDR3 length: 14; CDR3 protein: CASSLGFSSYEQYF; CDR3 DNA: TGTGCCAGCAGCTTAGGGTTTAGCTCCTACGAGCAGTACTTC
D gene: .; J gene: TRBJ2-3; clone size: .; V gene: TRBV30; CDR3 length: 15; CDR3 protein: CAWSVRDKVTDTQYF; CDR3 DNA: TGTGCCTGGAGTGTACGGGATAAGGTCACAGATACGCAGTATTTT
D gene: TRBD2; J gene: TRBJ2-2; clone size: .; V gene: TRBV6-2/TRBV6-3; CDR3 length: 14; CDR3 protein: CASSPSGGSGELFF; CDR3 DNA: TGTGCCAGCAGTCCCTCGGGGGGTTCCGGGGAGCTGTTTTTT